These 17 T cell receptor beta chains came from one sample sequenced in a study of CD8+ T cells in alopecia areata (dated 2018 in TCRdb). The time point label corresponds to: baseline before oral tofacitinib. From alopecia areata patients, peripheral blood was collected along with lesional scalp punch biopsies. The library relied on the immunoSEQ multiplex PCR assay. To provide template for TCR sequencing, every sample had RNA extracted and reverse transcribed into cDNA. Imported from immuneACCESS, the table was reduced by TCRdb to in-frame sequences with V and J called. These copies leave out some clones; in studies compared against another copy, an unresolved V gene accounts for under half, and the cause of the remainder is not known. Across this sample there are fewer than 7,500 clones, with 64% seen only once. The ten most abundant clones make up roughly 17% of the sample. The material was skin, obtained at week 0. Receptor source: a human donor with alopecia areata.

V is TRBV28 and J is TRBJ1-5; TRBD1 matches at 7 bases. Trimming removed 6 bases from V and 2 bases from J; junction bases left unmatched: 7. Looked up from germline, CDR1 is MDHEN and CDR2 is SYDVKM. The CDR3 is made up of 15 amino acids. CDR3 bases: TGTGCCAGCAGGGTGTACAGGGGAGGCAATCAGCCCCAGCATTTT. Its translation: CASRVYRGGNQPQHF.

The chain couples TRBV27 to TRBJ1-2; unclear D gene. CDR1 and CDR2 from the germline V gene are MNHEY and SMNVEV (reference sequence). The germline V and J ends were trimmed by 3 bases and 2 bases, with 7 bases remaining between them. This CDR3 spans 13 amino acids. The CDR3 protein is CASSFNVNYGYTF. Here the CDR3 DNA reads TGTGCCAGCAGTTTTAACGTAAACTATGGCTACACCTTC.

The rearrangement uses TRBV21-1 and TRBJ1-5; the table's TRBD1 call for D was not verified on the DNA. TRBV21-1 is tagged as a pseudogene. This CDR3 contains 15 residues. CDR3 DNA: TGTGCCAGCAGCAACTACCAGGGGTGGAATCAGCCCCAGCATTTT. It codes for CASSNYQGWNQPQHF.

The chain joins TRBV28 to TRBJ2-1, with 8 bases aligning to TRBD2. The V and J ends lost 5 bases and 8 bases, in that order; junction bases with no gene match: 11. Germline lookup yields CDR1 MDHEN and CDR2 SYDVKM. CDR3 size: 15 residues. The CDR3 loop is CASSPYGRAVDEQFF. In nucleotides, the CDR3 is TGTGCCAGCAGTCCCTACGGGAGGGCCGTCGATGAGCAGTTCTTC.

The J gene is TRBJ1-2, the V gene TRBV5-1; D unresolved. Germline values: CDR1 SGHRS, CDR2 YFSETQ. Trimming removed 2 bases from V and 4 bases from J, with 12 bases in between. There are 14 residues in the CDR3. CDR3 DNA sequence: TGCGCCAGCAGCTTTGTTTATTTCGGCTATGGCTACACCTTC. This gives the protein CASSFVYFGYGYTF.

This chain uses TRBV13 with TRBJ2-7; weak D call: TRBD2 (5 bases). V was clipped by 5 bases and J by 7 bases, with 12 bases between them. Germline V gene sequence: CDR1 PRHDT, CDR2 FYEKMQ (reference sequence). The CDR3 length is 12 residues. CDR3 sequence: CASSSGRSEQYF. The CDR3 DNA reads TGTGCCAGCAGCAGCGGACGGTCGGAGCAGTACTTC.

This clone was recorded a few times. The rearrangement joins TRBV6-1 to TRBJ2-7; D is possibly TRBD1 (6 bases). V lost 5 bases and J lost 3, with 14 bases in between. The CDR3 length is 14 residues. Germline CDR1 and CDR2: MNHNS and SASEGT. CDR3 sequence reads: CASSPRDTIYEQYF. CDR3 DNA sequence: TGTGCCAGCAGTCCGAGGGACACGATCTACGAGCAGTACTTC.

The V gene is TRBV7-2, the J gene TRBJ2-7; TRBD2 might be the D (6 bases). The CDR3 runs 15 residues. V lost 7 bases to trimming and J lost 3 bases, with 19 bases between them. Germline CDR1 is SGHTA and CDR2 is FQGNSA. The CDR3 region is CASNLVLASNYEQYF. The CDR3 region has the DNA TGTGCCAGCAACCTAGTGCTAGCGTCAAACTACGAGCAGTACTTC.

This chain connects TRBV7-8 to TRBJ2-2, with D possibly called TRBD1 or TRBD2 (5 bases each). CDR3 length: 17 residues. The V gene's germline CDR1 is SGHVS and CDR2 FQNEAQ. V was trimmed by 1 base and J by 11 bases, leaving 23 bases between them. Here the CDR3 reads CASSLEGVLSPGLELFF. CDR3 coding DNA: TGTGCCAGCAGCTTAGAAGGGGTCCTTTCACCGGGGCTCGAGCTGTTTTTT.

This sequence joins TRBV7-2 and TRBJ2-7; a weak D match, TRBD2 (6 bases). Per the germline V gene, CDR1 is SGHTA and CDR2 is FQGNSA. V was clipped by 2 bases and J by 5 bases, with 13 bases between them. The CDR3 extends over 14 amino acids. This CDR3 is CASSLNRGWDEQYF. CDR3 in DNA: TGTGCCAGCAGCTTAAACCGGGGGTGGGACGAGCAGTACTTC.

The chain uses TRBV4-1 and TRBJ1-5, with D hard to call. Trimming took off 1 base at V and 0 bases at J, with 10 bases between the two ends. The CDR3 sequence is 16 residues long. CDR1 and CDR2 from the germline V gene are MGHRA and YSYEKL. CDR3 in DNA: TGCGCCAGCAGCCAAGTGTGGGGAACTAGCAATCAGCCCCAGCATTTT. As protein: CASSQVWGTSNQPQHF.

The chain has TRBV30 and TRBJ2-1; D unresolved. The CDR3 spans 12 residues. Germline lookup yields CDR1 GTSNPN and CDR2 SVGIG (reference sequence). The ends were cut back, 1 base at V and 7 bases at J, with 8 bases in the middle. In DNA form, the CDR3 reads TGTGCCTGGAGTGAAAGCGTTAATGAGCAGTTCTTC. It is translated as CAWSESVNEQFF.

The V and J genes are TRBV28 and TRBJ1-2; D is unclear. Germline assignment: CDR1 MDHEN and CDR2 SYDVKM. The CDR3 sequence is 10 residues long. V lost 10 bases and J 0 bases, leaving 3 bases between the germline ends. The chain's CDR3 is CAITNYGYTF. CDR3 in DNA: TGTGCCATAACTAACTATGGCTACACCTTC.

This chain connects TRBV4-3 to TRBJ2-7; 8 bases align to TRBD1. V trimming: 0 bases; J trimming: 6 bases; junction bases outside the gene matches: 4. CDR3 size: 14 residues. Looked up from germline, CDR1 is LGHNA and CDR2 is YSLEER. The CDR3 coding sequence is TGCGCCAGCAGCCAAGATACAGGGGGACGCGAGCAGTACTTC. This translates into CASSQDTGGREQYF.

This rearrangement joins TRBV6-5 to TRBJ1-1, with 8 nucleotides matching TRBD1. V lost 5 bases and J lost 5; bases outside the gene matches: 7. The CDR3 is made up of 14 amino acids. From germline, CDR1 is MNHEY and CDR2 SVGAGI. The CDR3 bases are TGTGCCAGCAGTCCCGGACAGGGAAGGACTGAAGCTTTCTTT. As protein: CASSPGQGRTEAFF.

This clone occurred a few times. This chain joins TRBV9 and TRBJ2-5; 7 nucleotides agree with TRBD1. Trimming removed 3 bases from V and 5 bases from J; junction bases left unmatched: 13. Looked up from germline, CDR1 is SGDLS and CDR2 is YYNGEE. The CDR3 sequence is 16 residues long. The CDR3 DNA follows: TGTGCCAGCAGCGAAAGAACAGGGGCCCTGGGGGAGACCCAGTACTTC. This encodes CASSERTGALGETQYF. Full variable domain (outside the CDR3, taken from reference TRBV9 and TRBJ2-5): DSGVTQTPKHLITATGQRVTLRCSPRSGDLSVYWYQQSLDQGLQFLIQYYNGEERAKGNILERFSAQQFPDLHSELNLSSLELGDSALYFCASSERTGALGETQYFGPGTRLLVL.

The chain is built from TRBV10-3 and TRBJ2-6, with D possibly TRBD1 on 8 matching bases. V was clipped by 3 bases and J by 0 bases, with 15 bases between them. The CDR3 length is 18 residues. Germline lookup yields CDR1 ENHRY and CDR2 SYGVKD. The CDR3 bases are TGTGCCATCAGTGATCACAGGGGGGGAAGCTCTGGGGCCAACGTCCTGACTTTC. Translation: CAISDHRGGSSGANVLTF.